The 6 T cell receptor beta chains below all came from one sample that was sequenced in a study of blood T cell repertoires in COVID-19. Produced via immunoSEQ multiplex PCR; TCRdb's table is partial and in-frame only. The sample lists about 200,000 clones, 85% to 90% occurring once. Sequenced material: peripheral blood. All receptors derive from a woman in her forties or fifties with acute or convalescent COVID-19.

V gene TRBV2 combines with J gene TRBJ2-6; D may be TRBD1 (6 bases). Per the germline V gene, CDR1 is SNHLY and CDR2 is FYNNEI. This CDR3 spans 15 amino acids. Trimming removed 5 bases from V and 4 bases from J, with 12 bases in between. CDR3 in amino acids: CASSLQGSGANVLTF. The CDR3 coding sequence is TGTGCCAGCAGTTTACAGGGATCCGGGGCCAACGTCCTGACTTTC.

This chain joins TRBV5-4 and TRBJ1-4, with 7 nucleotides matching TRBD1. CDR1 is SGHNT and CDR2 is YYREEE in the germline V gene (reference sequence). The ends lost 5 bases at V and 10 bases at J; junction bases unmatched: 5. The CDR3 totals 12 residues. The CDR3 region is CASSSQGGKLFF. The CDR3 nucleotides read TGTGCCAGCAGTTCCCAGGGGGGAAAACTGTTTTTT.

V is TRBV5-1 and J is TRBJ2-2; D is possibly TRBD2 (6 bases). The CDR3 covers 16 residues. Trimming pared 1 base from V and 4 bases from J, leaving 14 bases between. Germline values: CDR1 SGHRS, CDR2 YFSETQ. The CDR3 protein is CASSLRGLSITGELFF. The CDR3 DNA follows: TGCGCCAGCAGCTTGCGGGGACTCTCGATCACCGGGGAGCTGTTTTTT.

This clone was detected only once. J is TRBJ1-1 and V is TRBV6-2 or TRBV6-3; D is ambiguous. The germline CDR1 and CDR2 sequences are MNHEY and SVGEGT. Trimming left V 2 bases short and J 0 bases short, with 7 bases between. The CDR3 is made up of 14 amino acids. Here the CDR3 DNA reads TGTGCCAGCAGTTACCTGCAGATGAACACTGAAGCTTTCTTT. Protein sequence: CASSYLQMNTEAFF.

The chain recombines TRBV12-3 or TRBV12-4 with TRBJ1-2; the D is unclear. The ends were cut back, 5 bases at V and 8 bases at J, with 15 bases in the middle. The CDR3 consists of 13 residues. CDR3 loop: CASSPKRGGGYTF. In DNA form, the CDR3 reads TGTGCCAGCAGTCCAAAGAGAGGAGGCGGCTACACCTTC.

The DNA of the CDR3 is TGTGCCAGCACATCGGGGGGGGGCAGGGAGACCCAGTACTTC. It translates to CASTSGGGRETQYF. The V gene is TRBV6-5, the J gene TRBJ2-5; 8 positions match TRBD2. Losses at the gene ends were 7 bases for V and 5 bases for J; bases not matched to a gene: 9. CDR3 length: 14 residues. The germline V gene has CDR1 MNHEY and CDR2 SVGAGI.